Listed here are 23 T cell receptor beta chains from one sample, sequenced in a study of CD8 T cells in ankylosing spondylitis. TCRdb processed the 5' RACE reads anew with MiXCR; each CDR3 protein has one entry. This sample carries around 210,000 distinct CDR3 sequences, 7.5% to 9.5% of them seen once, and the ten largest clones take more than 4.5%. What was sequenced was blood, either unsorted or a sorted T cell fraction (not recorded which). All receptors come from a female donor with ankylosing spondylitis or in good health (not recorded which).

This clonotype was seen at least ten times. V usage is TRBV5-6 and J usage is TRBJ2-2, with D maybe TRBD2 (6 bases). The V gene's germline CDR1 is SGHDT and CDR2 YYEEEE. V was clipped by 7 bases and J by 4 bases, with 11 bases between them. The CDR3 consists of 13 residues. The CDR3 region has the DNA TGTGCCAGCTGTAGCGGTGTCACCGGGGAGCTGTTTTTT. It encodes CASCSGVTGELFF. Supplemented by reference TRBV5-6 and TRBJ2-2, the full variable domain reads DAGVTQSPTHLIKTRGQQVTLRCSPKSGHDTVSWYQQALGQGPQFIFQYYEEEERQRGNFPDRFSGHQFPNYSSELNVNALLLGDSALYLCASCSGVTGELFFGEGSRLTVL.

Regarding this clonotype: A much bigger clone sits one base away, suggesting this may be a read error. The DNA for the CDR3 is TGCAGCGTTGAGCCACTAGCGGGGACCTACAATGAGCAGTTCTTC. Amino acids: CSVEPLAGTYNEQFF. The J gene is TRBJ2-1, the V gene TRBV29-1, with TRBD2 matching over 10 bases. CDR3 length equals 15 residues. The V segment lost 3 bases and the J segment 2 bases; nucleotides outside the gene matches: 4. Germline CDR1 reads SQVTM; CDR2 reads ANQGSEA.

This clonotype came up many times. The chain couples TRBV12-3 or TRBV12-4 to TRBJ1-5, with 7 nucleotides matching TRBD1. The CDR3 consists of 15 residues. The ends lost 2 bases at V and 4 bases at J; junction bases unmatched: 5. CDR3 amino acids: CASSLRLTGNQPQHF. CDR3 sequence (DNA): TGTGCCAGCAGTTTACGGTTGACAGGGAATCAGCCCCAGCATTTT.

This rearrangement joins TRBV27 to TRBJ2-7; D might be TRBD2 (5 bases). In germline, CDR1 is MNHEY, CDR2 SMNVEV (reference sequence). The CDR3 totals 13 residues. Between the trimmed V and J ends, which lost 5 bases and 5 bases, there was a span of 13 bases. The CDR3 loop is CASSPGRTHEQYF. As DNA, the CDR3 is TGTGCCAGCAGTCCGGGGAGAACCCACGAGCAGTACTTC.

This clonotype was seen many times. This rearrangement joins TRBV7-2 to TRBJ2-1; 8 bases are a match to TRBD2. The CDR3 extends over 16 amino acids. V lost 5 bases and J lost 4; bases outside the gene matches: 10. The germline V gene encodes CDR1 SGHTA and CDR2 FQGNSA. The CDR3 region is CASSPPGGGRYNEQFF. CDR3 coding DNA: TGTGCCAGCAGCCCCCCGGGGGGCGGGAGGTACAATGAGCAGTTCTTC.

The sample holds many counts of this clonotype. J is TRBJ2-1 and V is TRBV5-5; TRBD2 matches at 14 bases. V lost 6 bases to trimming and J lost 8 bases; unmatched junction nucleotides: 7. There are 15 residues in the CDR3. Germline V gene lookup returns CDR1 SGHKS and CDR2 YYEKEE (reference sequence). The CDR3 bases are TGTGCCAGCATCTTAGAGACTAGCGGGAGGGATGAGCAGTTCTTC. Protein: CASILETSGRDEQFF.

This clonotype was found many times. The chain combines TRBV9 with TRBJ1-5; the D gene is possibly TRBD1 (5 bases). V was clipped by 4 bases and J by 1 base, with 12 bases between them. Germline V gene data show CDR1 as SGDLS and CDR2 as YYNGEE. The CDR3 has 15 amino acids. CDR3 nucleotides: TGTGCCAGCAGCCCGCAGGGTAAGAGCAATCAGCCCCAGCATTTT. Translating gives CASSPQGKSNQPQHF. Supplemented by reference TRBV9 and TRBJ1-5, the full variable domain reads DSGVTQTPKHLITATGQRVTLRCSPRSGDLSVYWYQQSLDQGLQFLIQYYNGEERAKGNILERFSAQQFPDLHSELNLSSLELGDSALYFCASSPQGKSNQPQHFGDGTRLSIL.

The CDR3 sequence is CASSYEGMAGGLHTQYF. In DNA form, the CDR3 reads TGTGCCAGCAGTTACGAGGGTATGGCGGGAGGGCTACATACGCAGTATTTT. This rearrangement joins TRBV6-5 to TRBJ2-3; 9 positions match TRBD2. The V gene end was trimmed by 2 bases and the J gene end by 7 bases; junction bases not matched to a gene: 13. Germline-derived CDR1 and CDR2 are MNHEY and SVGAGI. There are 17 residues in the CDR3.

In this sample, this clonotype turned up many times. The rearrangement joins TRBV6-8 to TRBJ2-7; D might be TRBD1 or TRBD2, each matching 5 bases. The CDR3 runs to 16 residues. In germline, CDR1 is MNHGY, CDR2 SAAAGT. Trimming cost V 0 bases and J 0 bases, with 12 bases left between them. For the CDR3, the DNA is TGTGCCAGCAGTTACTCGGGGCCAGAGGGCTCCTACGAGCAGTACTTC. Its protein is CASSYSGPEGSYEQYF.

This clonotype was recorded at least ten times. The genes are TRBV29-1 and TRBJ1-3, with no clear D. V lost 0 bases and J lost 1, with 10 bases in between. This CDR3 has 15 amino acids. CDR1 and CDR2 (germline): SQVTM, ANQGSEA. CDR3 in DNA: TGCAGCGTTGAAGAATTCGGACTTTCTGGAAACACCATATATTTT. Translating gives CSVEEFGLSGNTIYF.

This clonotype occurred many times. V and J are TRBV9 and TRBJ2-7; D call uncertain. CDR1 and CDR2 from the germline V gene are SGDLS and YYNGEE. The CDR3 length is 12 residues. V was clipped by 0 bases and J by 7 bases, with 8 bases between them. CDR3 nucleotides: TGTGCCAGCAGCGTAGATGTAGGGGAGCAGTACTTC. Its translation: CASSVDVGEQYF. The full variable domain, rest sourced from reference TRBV9 and TRBJ2-7, is DSGVTQTPKHLITATGQRVTLRCSPRSGDLSVYWYQQSLDQGLQFLIQYYNGEERAKGNILERFSAQQFPDLHSELNLSSLELGDSALYFCASSVDVGEQYFGPGTRLTVT.

This sequence joins TRBV12-3 or TRBV12-4 and TRBJ2-6, with 7 bases identical to TRBD2. J lost 0 bases, V lost 7 bases, and 15 bases had no gene match. The CDR3 loop spans 19 amino acids. The CDR3 reads CASTLGGFAPFSGANVLTF. CDR3 bases: TGTGCCAGCACCCTGGGGGGGTTTGCCCCCTTCTCTGGGGCCAACGTCCTGACTTTC.

A few counts support this clonotype. The rearrangement uses TRBV9 and TRBJ1-2, with 8 bases identical to TRBD1. J gave up 6 bases and V 6 bases, and 19 bases lay outside the gene matches. Germline V gene sequence: CDR1 SGDLS, CDR2 YYNGEE. CDR3 length: 17 residues. Here the CDR3 reads CASKTSGQDIGMDGYTF. As DNA, the CDR3 is TGTGCCAGCAAAACATCGGGACAGGACATAGGGATGGATGGCTACACCTTC.

The rearrangement joins TRBV7-9 to TRBJ2-7; D may correspond to TRBD1 or TRBD2 (5 bases each). The CDR3 runs 13 residues. Germline CDR1 is SEHNR and CDR2 is FQNEAQ (reference sequence). V dropped 5 bases and J dropped 7 bases, with 15 bases sitting between them. DNA of the CDR3: TGTGCCAGCAGCATTGGGACCTCACGGGAGCAGTACTTC. Protein sequence: CASSIGTSREQYF.

The table lists this clonotype with many counts. The chain uses TRBV7-2 and TRBJ2-1; 10 bases align to TRBD2. The germline gives CDR1 SGHTA, CDR2 FQGNSA. The V segment lost 1 base and the J segment 8 bases; nucleotides outside the gene matches: 11. The CDR3 contains 17 residues. The CDR3 nucleotides are TGTGCCAGCAGCTTAGGGTCAGCGGGAGGGATTTCTTATGAGCAGTTCTTC. This gives the protein CASSLGSAGGISYEQFF. The full variable domain, rest sourced from reference TRBV7-2 and TRBJ2-1, is GAGVSQSPSNKVTEKGKDVELRCDPISGHTALYWYRQSLGQGLEFLIYFQGNSAPDKSGLPSDRFSAERTGGSVSTLTIQRTQQEDSAVYLCASSLGSAGGISYEQFFGPGTRLTVL.

To note about this clonotype: A read error may produce the germline difference seen at one junction end. This chain joins TRBV20-1 and TRBJ2-3, with TRBD2 matching over 13 bases. The germline CDR1 and CDR2 sequences are DFQATT and SNEGSKA (reference sequence). The CDR3 covers 17 residues. CDR3 DNA: TGCTGTGCTACTAGCGGGAGGGCTCTCTTAAGCACAGATACGCAGTATTTT. It translates to CCATSGRALLSTDTQYF.

There are many counts of this clonotype. The rearrangement links TRBV29-1 to TRBJ1-1; D is ambiguous. The CDR3 runs to 14 residues. The V end lost 8 bases, the J end lost 6 bases, and 22 bases lay between the germline ends. The germline V gene has CDR1 SQVTM and CDR2 ANQGSEA. The CDR3 is CSSLRGAVRAEAFF. The CDR3 nucleotides read TGCAGCTCTCTCCGGGGTGCAGTAAGGGCTGAAGCTTTCTTT. Full variable domain (remainder filled in from reference TRBV29-1 and TRBJ1-1): SAVISQKPSRDICQRGTSLTIQCQVDSQVTMMFWYRQQPGQSLTLIATANQGSEATYESGFVIDKFPISRPNLTFSTLTVSNMSPEDSSIYLCSSLRGAVRAEAFFGQGTRLTVV.

This clonotype was counted ten times or more. The chain uses TRBV6-2 or TRBV6-3 and TRBJ1-1; maybe TRBD1 (5 bases). CDR3 length: 12 amino acids. V dropped 6 bases and J dropped 6 bases, with 11 bases sitting between them. Germline lookup yields CDR1 MNHEY and CDR2 SVGEGT. As DNA, the CDR3 is TGTGCCAGCAGGCAGGGATGGGCTGAAGCTTTCTTT. It is translated as CASRQGWAEAFF.

The chain couples TRBV7-9 to TRBJ2-1, with D possibly TRBD2 on 6 matching bases. CDR1 and CDR2 from the germline V gene are SEHNR and FQNEAQ (reference sequence). The CDR3 has 15 amino acids. The V end was cut by 5 bases, the J end by 7 bases, with 18 bases between. In DNA form, the CDR3 reads TGTGCCAGCAGCCAACCGGGACTTGTTACTAATGAGCAGTTCTTC. Protein sequence: CASSQPGLVTNEQFF.

This rearrangement joins TRBV6-2 or TRBV6-3 to TRBJ1-5, with unresolved D. Germline V gene sequence: CDR1 MNHEY, CDR2 SVGEGT. Trimming pared 2 bases from V and 2 bases from J, leaving 13 bases between. The CDR3 consists of 16 residues. This CDR3 is CASSYGPGWGNQPQHF. The CDR3 DNA reads as TGTGCCAGCAGTTACGGGCCCGGGTGGGGCAATCAGCCCCAGCATTTT.

The rearrangement joins TRBV7-6 to TRBJ2-5; D might be TRBD1 or TRBD2, each matching 5 bases. V gave up 7 bases and J gave up 3 bases, with 15 bases separating them. In germline, CDR1 is SGHVS, CDR2 FNYEAQ. The CDR3 length is 14 residues. The DNA of the CDR3 is TGTGCCAGCACCGTGGGACCGAATAAAGAGACCCAGTACTTC. Translated: CASTVGPNKETQYF.

This clonotype was seen many times. The chain is built from TRBV5-1 and TRBJ2-3; the D is unclear. Trimming took 5 bases from V and 0 from J, leaving 4 bases between them. CDR3 length: 12 amino acids. The V gene's germline CDR1 is SGHRS and CDR2 YFSETQ. CDR3 sequence: CASRDSTDTQYF. The CDR3 region has the DNA TGCGCCAGCAGAGACAGCACAGATACGCAGTATTTT.

As for this clonotype: A much larger clone is a single base away; this may be a read error. The chain links TRBV7-6 to TRBJ2-5; D gene ambiguous. The CDR3 is 14 residues long. From germline, CDR1 is SGHVS and CDR2 FNYEAQ. Trimming stripped 2 bases from V and 5 bases from J, with 12 bases between. The DNA for the CDR3 is TGTGCCAGCAGCTTATTCGGGCCAGCGGAGACCCAGTACTTC. It translates to CASSLFGPAETQYF.